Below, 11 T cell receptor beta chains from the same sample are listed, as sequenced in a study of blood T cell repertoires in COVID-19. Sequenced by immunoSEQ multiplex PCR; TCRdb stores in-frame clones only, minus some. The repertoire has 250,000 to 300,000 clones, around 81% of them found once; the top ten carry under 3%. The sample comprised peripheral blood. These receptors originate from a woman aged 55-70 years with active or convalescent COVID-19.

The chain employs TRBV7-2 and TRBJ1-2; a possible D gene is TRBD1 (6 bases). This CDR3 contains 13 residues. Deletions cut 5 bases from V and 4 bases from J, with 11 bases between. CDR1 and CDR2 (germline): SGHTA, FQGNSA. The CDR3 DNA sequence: TGTGCCAGCAGCCTACAACAGGGCTATGGCTACACCTTC. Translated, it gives CASSLQQGYGYTF.

CDR3 amino acids: CASSINFLAGGSNEQFF. The CDR3 nucleotides are TGTGCCAGTAGTATAAATTTTCTAGCGGGGGGGAGCAATGAGCAGTTCTTC. The chain recombines TRBV19 with TRBJ2-1; 12 bases line up with TRBD2. Germline-derived CDR1 and CDR2 are LNHDA and SQIVND (reference sequence). V dropped 2 bases and J dropped 6; count of bases not matched to a gene: 8. This CDR3 is built from 17 residues.

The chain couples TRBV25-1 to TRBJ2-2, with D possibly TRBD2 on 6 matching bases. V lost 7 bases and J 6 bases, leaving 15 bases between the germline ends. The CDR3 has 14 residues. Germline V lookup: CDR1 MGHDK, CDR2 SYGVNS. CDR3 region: CASTKAGEAGELFF. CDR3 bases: TGTGCCAGCACCAAGGCTGGGGAGGCCGGGGAGCTGTTTTTT.

DNA for the CDR3: TGTGCCAGCAGTCCCCGGAATGAGCAGTTCTTC. Its protein product is CASSPRNEQFF. The chain employs TRBV6-5 and TRBJ2-1; the D is unclear. This CDR3 is 11 amino acids long. V lost 5 bases and J lost 7, with 6 bases in between. The germline V gene encodes CDR1 MNHEY and CDR2 SVGAGI.

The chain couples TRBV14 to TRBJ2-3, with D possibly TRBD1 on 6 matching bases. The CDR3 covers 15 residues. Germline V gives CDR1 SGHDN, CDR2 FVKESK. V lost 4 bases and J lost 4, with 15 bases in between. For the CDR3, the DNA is TGTGCCAGCAGCCCCCGGTCATACAGGGCAGATACGCAGTATTTT. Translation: CASSPRSYRADTQYF.

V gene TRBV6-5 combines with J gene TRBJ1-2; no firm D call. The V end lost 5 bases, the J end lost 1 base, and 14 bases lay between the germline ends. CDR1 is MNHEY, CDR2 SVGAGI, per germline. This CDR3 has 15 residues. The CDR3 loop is CASSPTDGLNYGYTF. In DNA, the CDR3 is TGTGCCAGCAGTCCGACGGACGGACTTAACTATGGCTACACCTTC.

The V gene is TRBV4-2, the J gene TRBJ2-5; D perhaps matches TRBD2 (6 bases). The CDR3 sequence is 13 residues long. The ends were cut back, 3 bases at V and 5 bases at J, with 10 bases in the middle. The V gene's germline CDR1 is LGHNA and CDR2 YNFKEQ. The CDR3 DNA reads TGTGCCAGCAGCCAGGACGGAGGGGAGACCCAGTACTTC. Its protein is CASSQDGGETQYF.

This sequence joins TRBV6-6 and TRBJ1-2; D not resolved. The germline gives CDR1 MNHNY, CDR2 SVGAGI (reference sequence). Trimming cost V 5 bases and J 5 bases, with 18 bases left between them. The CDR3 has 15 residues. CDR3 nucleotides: TGTGCCAGCAGTCCAATCGGGGATGATGGATATGGCTACACCTTC. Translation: CASSPIGDDGYGYTF.

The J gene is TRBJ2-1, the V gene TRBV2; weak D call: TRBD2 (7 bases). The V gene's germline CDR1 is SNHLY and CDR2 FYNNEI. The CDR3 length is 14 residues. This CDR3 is CATGGPTSYNEQFF. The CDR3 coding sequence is TGTGCTACCGGGGGGCCCACCTCCTACAATGAGCAGTTCTTC.

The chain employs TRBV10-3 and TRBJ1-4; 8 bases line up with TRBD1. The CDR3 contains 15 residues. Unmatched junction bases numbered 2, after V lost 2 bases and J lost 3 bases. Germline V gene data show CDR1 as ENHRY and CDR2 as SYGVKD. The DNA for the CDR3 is TGTGCCATCAGTGAGGGGGACAGGTCTAATGAAAAACTGTTTTTT. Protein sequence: CAISEGDRSNEKLFF.

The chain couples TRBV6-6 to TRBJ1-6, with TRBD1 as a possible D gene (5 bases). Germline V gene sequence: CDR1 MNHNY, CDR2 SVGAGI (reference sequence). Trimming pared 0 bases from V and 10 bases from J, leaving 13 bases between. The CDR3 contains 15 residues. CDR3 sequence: CASSYSQGGGSPLHF. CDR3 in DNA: TGTGCCAGCAGTTACTCCCAGGGCGGCGGCTCACCCCTCCACTTT.